Detailed here is one T cell receptor (beta chain). The data belong to a study of CD8+ T cells in alopecia areata. Treatment given: oral pan-JAK inhibitor, 5-10 mg twice daily. Extracted from the samples, RNA was reverse transcribed into cDNA to serve as the sequencing template. TCRdb's table, derived via immunoSEQ multiplex PCR, lists solely in-frame clones and lacks some. The sample carries over 120,000 clones, 50% to 65% recorded once. Trimming removed 1 base at V and 5 bases at J, with 7 bases between. Germline CDR1 is SGHDT and CDR2 is YYEEEE. The CDR3 sequence is 12 residues long. The genes are TRBV5-6 and TRBJ2-7; D is uncertain. The sequence was collected from a human donor with alopecia areata. The sequencing used CD8+ T cells sorted from blood, collected at week 4, from a patient treated with tofacitinib. The CDR3 reads CASSLIVNEQYF. In nucleotides, the CDR3 is TGTGCCAGCAGCTTGATAGTGAACGAGCAGTACTTC. Variable domain in full (rest from reference TRBV5-6 and TRBJ2-7): DAGVTQSPTHLIKTRGQQVTLRCSPKSGHDTVSWYQQALGQGPQFIFQYYEEEERQRGNFPDRFSGHQFPNYSSELNVNALLLGDSALYLCASSLIVNEQYFGPGTRLTVT.